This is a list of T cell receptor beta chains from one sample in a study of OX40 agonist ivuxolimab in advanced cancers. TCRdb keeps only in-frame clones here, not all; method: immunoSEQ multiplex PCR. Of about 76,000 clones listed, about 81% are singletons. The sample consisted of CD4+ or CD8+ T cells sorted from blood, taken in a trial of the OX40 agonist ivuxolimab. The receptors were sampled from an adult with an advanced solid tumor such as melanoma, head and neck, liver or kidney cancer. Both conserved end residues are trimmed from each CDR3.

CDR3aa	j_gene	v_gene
ASSLLRGAGELF	TRBJ2-2	TRBV28
ASRQGGQGAYEQY	TRBJ2-7	TRBV7-2
ASSELGLTNEKLF	TRBJ1-4	TRBV6-1
AIRPDRLSSGNTIY	TRBJ1-3	TRBV10-3
ASSLSSRAHSPLH	TRBJ1-6	TRBV5-1
ASSLVGTANTEAF	TRBJ1-1	TRBV28
ASSGGLAETQY	TRBJ2-5	TRBV18
ASSLEPGQYNEQF	TRBJ2-1	TRBV5-1
ASSPGTSGNTIY	TRBJ1-3	TRBV7-3
SVAKTTDNEQF	TRBJ2-1	TRBV29-1
ASSPQSPGGNTGELF	TRBJ2-2	TRBV18
ASSLRRAVGTYNEQF	TRBJ2-1	TRBV7-6
ATSRELAGSTDTQY	TRBJ2-3	TRBV15
AWSKITGGGSPLH	TRBJ1-6	TRBV30
ASRGTSNTGELF	TRBJ2-2	TRBV28
ASSRDTGANTEAF	TRBJ1-1	TRBV14
ASRGWSGGETQY	TRBJ2-5	TRBV2
ATSGSLSNDNVLT	TRBJ2-6	TRBV15
ASKPPGRATEAF	TRBJ1-1	TRBV6-6
ASSSTRGRVDGYT	TRBJ1-2	TRBV5-4
ASSLWQGVGGRNTGELF	TRBJ2-2	TRBV5-4
ASSPSGLAREQF	TRBJ2-1	TRBV4-1
ASSISPGPEAF	TRBJ1-1	TRBV28
ASSPDFSAEAF	TRBJ1-1	TRBV7-2
ASSDPRYTSGANVLT	TRBJ2-6	TRBV6-1
ASSLGGSGNTIY	TRBJ1-3	TRBV7-2
ASSVGGGGGYGYT	TRBJ1-2	TRBV9
ASRVSGGGTGELF	TRBJ2-2	TRBV5-1
ASSSGERTEAF	TRBJ1-1	TRBV5-4
ASSREIRGQGGTYGYT	TRBJ1-2	TRBV4-1
ASKTGVANTEAF	TRBJ1-1	TRBV2
ASSHGGVAGGKTGELF	TRBJ2-2	TRBV4-1
ASSPQAGIYNEQF	TRBJ2-1	TRBV7-2
ASSEILGPPGTDTQY	TRBJ2-3	TRBV2